The 28 T cell receptor beta chains in this list originate from one sample, sequenced in a study of blood T cell repertoires in COVID-19. This table comes from immunoSEQ multiplex PCR, and its TCRdb copy is limited to in-frame clones, with some not included. The repertoire holds about 90,000 clones, with around nine tenths as singletons. Input material: peripheral blood. The receptors shown here come from a man aged 50-59 years with acute or convalescent COVID-19.

This chain joins TRBV27 and TRBJ2-7, with D possibly TRBD1 on 5 matching bases. Trimming removed 5 bases at V and 0 bases at J, with 8 bases between. Germline CDR1 MNHEY, CDR2 SMNVEV (reference sequence). The CDR3 loop spans 13 amino acids. CDR3 residues: CASSDRNSYEQYF. The CDR3 nucleotides read TGTGCCAGCAGTGACAGAAACTCCTACGAGCAGTACTTC.

The rearrangement links TRBV7-9 to TRBJ1-1, with 7 bases lining up with TRBD1. Germline-derived CDR1 and CDR2 are SEHNR and FQNEAQ (reference sequence). Unmatched junction bases numbered 8, after V lost 5 bases and J lost 11 bases. This CDR3 is built from 12 residues. Here the CDR3 reads CASSGGGGRAFF. The CDR3 nucleotides are TGTGCCAGCAGCGGAGGGGGCGGTCGTGCTTTCTTT.

This clone was detected once. This sequence joins TRBV4-2 and TRBJ2-1; no clear D gene. Trimming pared 0 bases from V and 5 bases from J, leaving 8 bases between. Germline V CDR1 and CDR2: LGHNA, YNFKEQ. The CDR3 consists of 14 residues. The CDR3: CASSQDPLHNEQFF. CDR3 bases: TGTGCCAGCAGCCAAGATCCACTGCACAATGAGCAGTTCTTC.

This chain connects TRBV5-1 to TRBJ1-1; 8 bases match TRBD1. The CDR3 consists of 16 residues. V lost 4 bases, J lost 3 bases, and 11 bases stayed unmatched. Germline V gene lookup returns CDR1 SGHRS and CDR2 YFSETQ. The CDR3 nucleotides are TGCGCCAGCAGCCCTCTTGATCAGGGGGCCGACACTGAAGCTTTCTTT. Translating gives CASSPLDQGADTEAFF.

This clone was picked up one time. CDR3 sequence (DNA): TGTGCCAGCACCAACCTCGTCGGGGCCGGGGAGCTGTTTTTT. Translating gives CASTNLVGAGELFF. The rearrangement joins TRBV3-1 (or the pseudogene TRBV3-2) to TRBJ2-2; a weak D match, TRBD2 (5 bases). The CDR3 extends over 14 amino acids. Germline V gene data show CDR1 as LGHDT and CDR2 as YNNKEL (reference sequence). V lost 7 bases to trimming and J lost 6 bases, with 15 bases between them.

V is TRBV18 and J is TRBJ2-1; tentative D call: TRBD2 (6 bases). This CDR3 is 15 amino acids long. The V and J ends lost 3 bases and 5 bases respectively, with 14 bases between them. Germline V gene sequence: CDR1 KGHSH, CDR2 LQKENI. The CDR3 nucleotides are TGTGCCAGCTCACCCAGGTTGGAGCGGGACAATGAGCAGTTCTTC. It translates to CASSPRLERDNEQFF.

V gene TRBV18 combines with J gene TRBJ2-1, with 11 bases matching TRBD2. CDR3 length: 13 amino acids. V lost 6 bases and J lost 5; bases outside the gene matches: 0. The germline CDR1 and CDR2 sequences are KGHSH and LQKENI. The CDR3 sequence is CASSGLADNEQFF. CDR3 bases: TGTGCCAGCTCGGGACTAGCGGACAATGAGCAGTTCTTC.

The V gene is TRBV2, the J gene TRBJ2-7, with D maybe TRBD1 (5 bases). The germline CDR1 and CDR2 sequences are SNHLY and FYNNEI. The V gene lost 3 bases and the J gene lost 4 bases, with 7 bases spanning the gap. The CDR3 is made up of 12 amino acids. The CDR3 sequence is CASSDRVYEQYF. The CDR3 DNA is TGTGCCAGCAGTGACAGGGTTTACGAGCAGTACTTC.

The V and J genes are TRBV6-5 and TRBJ2-7, with D possibly TRBD1 on 5 matching bases. Germline V lookup: CDR1 MNHEY, CDR2 SVGAGI. The CDR3 has 16 residues. Between the trimmed V and J ends, which lost 0 bases and 1 base, there was a span of 13 bases. CDR3: CASSYSGPGRSYEQYF. The CDR3 DNA reads as TGTGCCAGCAGTTACTCAGGCCCAGGGCGGTCCTACGAGCAGTACTTC.

The V and J genes are TRBV6-5 and TRBJ2-7, with 7 bases identical to TRBD2. Unmatched junction bases numbered 6, after V lost 0 bases and J lost 1 base. CDR3 length: 16 residues. CDR1 and CDR2 from the germline V gene are MNHEY and SVGAGI. The DNA of the CDR3 is TGTGCCAGCAGTTACTCACTAGCGCATCGTTCCTACGAGCAGTACTTC. Its protein is CASSYSLAHRSYEQYF.

This chain joins TRBV5-1 and TRBJ2-3; a possible D gene is TRBD2 (5 bases). This CDR3 spans 16 amino acids. CDR1 SGHRS and CDR2 YFSETQ come from the germline V gene. Trimming took 1 base from V and 1 from J, leaving 13 bases between them. DNA for the CDR3: TGCGCCAGCAGCTTGACTCAAACTAGTCGCACAGATACGCAGTATTTT. Protein: CASSLTQTSRTDTQYF. Variable domain in full (rest from reference TRBV5-1 and TRBJ2-3): KAGVTQTPRYLIKTRGQQVTLSCSPISGHRSVSWYQQTPGQGLQFLFEYFSETQRNKGNFPGRFSGRQFSNSRSEMNVSTLELGDSALYLCASSLTQTSRTDTQYFGPGTRLTVL.

V and J are TRBV9 and TRBJ1-4, with 7 positions matching TRBD1. Germline CDR1 and CDR2: SGDLS and YYNGEE. The CDR3 length is 15 residues. V lost 2 bases, J lost 8 bases, and 9 bases stayed unmatched. Here the CDR3 DNA reads TGTGCCAGCAGCGTCTACAGGGGAGGAGGGGAAAAACTGTTTTTT. Protein sequence: CASSVYRGGGEKLFF.

The CDR3 reads CASSSAGARRWETQYF. In DNA form, the CDR3 reads TGTGCCAGCAGTTCTGCTGGGGCCAGAAGGTGGGAGACCCAGTACTTC. The rearrangement joins TRBV2 to TRBJ2-5, with D possibly being TRBD1 (5 bases). Per the germline V gene, CDR1 is SNHLY and CDR2 is FYNNEI. The V and J ends lost 5 bases and 5 bases respectively, with 21 bases between them. This CDR3 has 16 amino acids.

The chain uses TRBV27 and TRBJ1-1; 7 positions agree with TRBD1. The CDR3 has 15 amino acids. CDR1 and CDR2 from the germline V gene are MNHEY and SMNVEV (reference sequence). V lost 2 bases, J lost 1 base, and 4 bases stayed unmatched. DNA of the CDR3: TGTGCCAGCAGTTTAGGGAGGACAGGGAACACTGAAGCTTTCTTT. Translated: CASSLGRTGNTEAFF.

Only one count was recorded for this clone. The gene calls are TRBV5-5 and TRBJ2-6; D is perhaps TRBD1 (5 bases). The CDR3 length is 17 residues. The ends were cut back, 2 bases at V and 0 bases at J, with 12 bases in the middle. Germline values: CDR1 SGHKS, CDR2 YYEKEE (reference sequence). CDR3 coding DNA: TGTGCCAGCAGCTTCGCCACAGGAAACTCTGGGGCCAACGTCCTGACTTTC. As protein: CASSFATGNSGANVLTF.

The rearrangement uses TRBV18 and TRBJ1-2; TRBD1 matches 9 bases. The CDR3 has 13 amino acids. Germline lookup yields CDR1 KGHSH and CDR2 LQKENI. The CDR3: CHSGQGVDYGYTF. DNA for the CDR3: TGTCACTCGGGACAGGGCGTGGACTATGGCTACACCTTC.

The chain couples TRBV7-9 to TRBJ1-2, with 7 positions matching TRBD1. Germline loops: CDR1 SEHNR, CDR2 FQNEAQ (reference sequence). The CDR3 extends over 17 amino acids. V was clipped by 3 bases and J by 0 bases; unmatched bases: 10. The CDR3 DNA reads as TGTGCCAGCAGCTTGACAGGGCTTTTGGGATCTAACTATGGCTACACCTTC. Translating gives CASSLTGLLGSNYGYTF.

The chain is built from TRBV7-6 and TRBJ2-1; no clear D. Trimming cost V 0 bases and J 0 bases, with 3 bases left between them. This CDR3 spans 14 amino acids. CDR1 is SGHVS and CDR2 is FNYEAQ in the germline V gene. CDR3 amino acids: CASSLAASYNEQFF. The CDR3 DNA is TGTGCCAGCAGCTTAGCGGCCTCCTACAATGAGCAGTTCTTC. The full variable domain, in which reference TRBV7-6 and TRBJ2-1 provide the parts outside the CDR3, is GAGVSQSPRYKVTKRGQDVALRCDPISGHVSLYWYRQALGQGPEFLTYFNYEAQQDKSGLPNDRFSAERPEGSISTLTIQRTEQRDSAMYRCASSLAASYNEQFFGPGTRLTVL.

The CDR3 spells CASSGTVIHNSPLHF. The CDR3 nucleotides are TGTGCCAGCAGTGGGACAGTGATTCATAATTCACCCCTCCACTTT. J is TRBJ1-6 and V is TRBV25-1; a weak D match, TRBD1 (6 bases). Trimming pared 4 bases from V and 5 bases from J, leaving 12 bases between. CDR3 size: 15 residues. CDR1 and CDR2 from the germline V gene are MGHDK and SYGVNS.

V gene TRBV4-1 combines with J gene TRBJ2-1; 8 bases are a match to TRBD2. The CDR3 sequence is 15 residues long. With 0 bases clipped from V and 6 bases from J, the junction kept 4 bases outside the gene matches. Germline CDR1 is MGHRA and CDR2 is YSYEKL. CDR3 in amino acids: CASSQEGLAGNEQFF. The CDR3 DNA sequence: TGCGCCAGCAGCCAAGAGGGGCTAGCGGGCAATGAGCAGTTCTTC.

This clone was seen a handful of times. V usage is TRBV5-4 and J usage is TRBJ2-2; the D is unclear. V shed 4 bases and J shed 0 bases, with 10 bases lying between them. This CDR3 spans 15 amino acids. CDR1 and CDR2 (germline): SGHNT, YYREEE (reference sequence). DNA for the CDR3: TGTGCCAGCAGCCCTACCGCCACGAACACCGGGGAGCTGTTTTTT. Its protein is CASSPTATNTGELFF.

CDR3 nucleotide sequence: TGCGCCAGCAGCCAAAGGGGGACAGGTGGAGAAAAACTGTTTTTT. It yields the protein CASSQRGTGGEKLFF. The chain is built from TRBV4-1 and TRBJ1-4; TRBD1 matches at 8 bases. CDR1 and CDR2 from the germline V gene are MGHRA and YSYEKL. Trimming at V came to 2 bases and at J to 8 bases, leaving 7 bases not matched to a gene. The CDR3 has 15 amino acids.

This clone was seen just once. V is TRBV6-1 and J is TRBJ1-2; D is uncertain. The CDR3 extends over 12 amino acids. The V gene's germline CDR1 is MNHNS and CDR2 SASEGT. Trimming took off 2 bases at V and 6 bases at J, with 7 bases between the two ends. The CDR3 sequence is CASSEPSDGYTF. In DNA form, the CDR3 reads TGTGCCAGCAGTGAACCCTCGGATGGCTACACCTTC.

The chain has TRBV5-4 and TRBJ2-3; 8 bases fit TRBD2. J lost 2 bases, V lost 2 bases, and 4 bases had no gene match. The CDR3 covers 15 residues. Germline V gene data show CDR1 as SGHNT and CDR2 as YYREEE (reference sequence). The CDR3: CASSLDSGITDTQYF. The CDR3 nucleotides read TGTGCCAGCAGCTTAGATAGCGGGATCACAGATACGCAGTATTTT.

V and J are TRBV3-1 (or the pseudogene TRBV3-2) and TRBJ1-2; TRBD1 agrees at 7 bases. V shed 3 bases and J 4 bases; nucleotides not matched to a gene: 8. The CDR3 sequence is 15 residues long. CDR1 is LGHDT and CDR2 is YNNKEL in the germline V gene (reference sequence). CDR3 amino acids: CASSHATGSSYGYTF. CDR3 coding DNA: TGTGCCAGCAGCCACGCGACAGGGTCCAGCTATGGCTACACCTTC.

The table lists this clone with a count of one. The V call is TRBV11-3, the J call TRBJ1-4; D is ambiguous. Germline V gene lookup returns CDR1 SGHNT and CDR2 YENEEA. V was trimmed by 5 bases and J by 9 bases, leaving 13 bases between them. There are 13 residues in the CDR3. CDR3 in amino acids: CASSLGPTQKLFF. CDR3 DNA sequence: TGTGCCAGCAGCCTGGGCCCGACCCAAAAACTGTTTTTT.

The chain couples TRBV4-3 to TRBJ2-1; 15 nucleotides align to TRBD2. V shed 0 bases and J 8 bases; nucleotides not matched to a gene: 5. This CDR3 has 17 amino acids. Germline V gene data show CDR1 as LGHNA and CDR2 as YSLEER. CDR3 residues: CASSQDTGLAGGYEQFF. CDR3 bases: TGCGCCAGCAGCCAAGATACGGGACTAGCGGGAGGCTATGAGCAGTTCTTC.

This clone was seen just once. The V gene is TRBV30, the J gene TRBJ2-1; TRBD2 aligns across 13 bases. Germline CDR1 and CDR2: GTSNPN and SVGIG (reference sequence). This CDR3 comprises 17 residues. After removal of 0 bases from V and 13 bases from J, the junction contained 15 bases not matched to a gene. The CDR3, as DNA: TGTGCCTGGAGTGTATCTGGGTGGGGCGGACTAGCGGGAGTTCAGTTCTTC. Amino acid sequence: CAWSVSGWGGLAGVQFF. The full variable domain, its missing parts supplied by reference TRBV30 and TRBJ2-1, is SQTIHQWPATLVQPVGSPLSLECTVEGTSNPNLYWYRQAAGRGLQLLFYSVGIGQISSEVPQNLSASRPQDRQFILSSKKLLLSDSGFYLCAWSVSGWGGLAGVQFFGPGTRLTVL.